This T cell receptor beta chain was sequenced in a study of CD8+CD57+ T cells in acquired aplastic anemia. Whole-study context: Sorted CD4+ and CD8+ cell DNA averaged roughly 3.2 ug.

Study-wide findings and caveats: Common to patients and controls were twenty-nine CD8+ CDR3 sequences.

Note on this clonotype: Its antigen is currently unknown.

With 3 bases removed from V and 9 bases from J, the gap between germline ends came to 20 bases. The CDR3 is 15 amino acids. The germline CDR1 and CDR2 sequences are SGHTA and FQGNSA. The use of genomic DNA as template underpinned the TCR beta VDJ and CDR3 profiling. Using its own MiXCR run on the reads, TCRdb lists one record per CDR3 protein. The data hold 250,000 to 300,000 distinct CDR3 sequences, with around 60% observed a single time. This sequence was found in a human donor with severe aplastic anemia or a healthy control (not recorded which). The sequenced sample consisted of sorted CD4+, CD8+, or CD8+CD57+ T cells (not recorded which) from PBMCs. This rearrangement joins TRBV7-2 to TRBJ2-5; no reliable D call. The CDR3 spells CASSLVTAPKLAQYF. The CDR3 coding sequence is TGTGCCAGCAGCTTGGTTACTGCCCCGAAATTGGCCCAGTACTTC.